This TCR beta chain emerged from a study of T cell responses to AZD1222 COVID-19 vaccine. Study-wide points: Donors were chiefly white British, with a greater number of females, and clonal diversity was perhaps underestimated.

The ends were cut back, 7 bases at V and 4 bases at J, with 10 bases in the middle. This CDR3 contains 12 residues. Per the germline V gene, CDR1 is MDHEN and CDR2 is SYDVKM. TCRdb's copy holds only in-frame clones and misses some; the assay was immunoSEQ multiplex PCR. Of about 100,000 clones listed, 86% are singletons. This clone was observed a handful of times. Antigen: not known. The material was peripheral blood, obtained on day 0 of AZD1222 vaccination. This receptor was identified in an adult in good health. The chain couples TRBV28 to TRBJ1-2; D is undetermined. The CDR3 here is CASKTAVYGYTF. For the CDR3, the DNA is TGTGCCAGCAAGACGGCAGTCTATGGCTACACCTTC.